The rows below give T cell receptor beta chains drawn from one sample of a study of cytomegalovirus exposure and HLA in healthy donors. Libraries were prepared by immunoSEQ multiplex PCR; TCRdb keeps only in-frame clonotypes and omits some of them. The profile covers around 190,000 clones, with roughly 85% appearing a single time and 0.65% to 0.75% taken by the ten largest. Sequencing input: PBMCs. The receptors here all came from a woman aged 40 to 55 in good health and CMV-seronegative. CDR3s include the opening cysteine and the closing phenylalanine or tryptophan. The D gene is left open where the match is weak. Rows may omit the clone size; those that give it use once, few, many or a size class.

- TRBJ2-1 TRBD2 TRBV4-2 TGTGCCAGCAGCCAAGGAGCACTAGCGGGGGGCCTTGAGCAGTTCTTC CASSQGALAGGLEQFF
few TRBJ1-1 - TRBV6-6 TGTGCCAGCACCGGGGAAGCCTTAATGAACACTGAAGCTTTCTTT CASTGEALMNTEAFF
- TRBJ2-7 TRBD2 TRBV7-2 TGTGCCAGCAGCTTTAGCGGGGTCATAAACTACGAGCAGTACTTC CASSFSGVINYEQYF
- TRBJ1-6 TRBD1 TRBV9 TGTGCCAGCAGTGGGACAGGGGGTTATTCACCCCTCCACTTT CASSGTGGYSPLHF
- TRBJ2-2 - TRBV7-3 TGTGCCAGCAGCTTAATACATAACACCGGGGAGCTATTTTTT CASSLIHNTGELFF
- TRBJ1-2 - TRBV5-6 TGTGCCAGCAGCCGGGGTCGCTCCCTCGGCTACACCTTC CASSRGRSLGYTF
- TRBJ2-7 TRBD1 TRBV6-1 TGTGCCAGCAGTGGAGACAGGGGGGACGAGCAGTACTTC CASSGDRGDEQYF
few TRBJ1-1 - TRBV6-6 TGTGCCAGCCTCCCAAGTCAAGCCCGACGCGGCACTGAAGCTTTCTTT CASLPSQARRGTEAFF
- TRBJ1-3 TRBD1 TRBV6-5 TGTGCCAGCCTGGGACAGGGGCTCACTGGAAACACCATATATTTT CASLGQGLTGNTIYF
- TRBJ2-3 - TRBV6-4 TGTGCCAGCAGTGAACAAGGGGGAGATACGCAGTATTTT CASSEQGGDTQYF
- TRBJ1-2 TRBD1 TRBV6-6 TGTGCCAGCAGTCGTTCGACAGGGACGGGCTACACCTTC CASSRSTGTGYTF
- TRBJ2-5 - TRBV4-1 TGCGCCAGCAGCCCAGAAGGACTCCCAAGGCAAGAGACCCAGTACTTC CASSPEGLPRQETQYF
once TRBJ2-7 - TRBV7-7 TGTGCTAGCAGCCCCAACTCCTACGAGCAGTACTTC CASSPNSYEQYF
- TRBJ2-7 TRBD1 TRBV13 TGTGCCAGCAGCTACTTACAGGGGAACTACGAGCAGTACTTC CASSYLQGNYEQYF
- TRBJ2-4 TRBD2 TRBV6-5 TGTGCCAGCAGTTGGGGCCGGGGGGTAGCCAAAAACATTCAGTACTTC CASSWGRGVAKNIQYF
- TRBJ2-7 - TRBV11-3 TGTGCCAGCAGCTTACAGGGGGGATCCTACGAGCAGTACTTC CASSLQGGSYEQYF
- TRBJ1-1 - TRBV18 TGTGCCAGCTCACCGCCCGGGAACACTGAAGCTTTCTTT CASSPPGNTEAFF
- TRBJ1-1 - TRBV23-1 TGCGCCAGCAGTCAATCCCCCTCAGGGAGGACTGAAGCTTTCTTT CASSQSPSGRTEAFF
- TRBJ1-5 TRBD1 TRBV19 TGTGCCAGTAGGACAGGGGACCAGCCCCAGCATTTT CASRTGDQPQHF
few TRBJ2-5 TRBD1 TRBV6-1 TGTGCCAGCAGCTCAGGGGGTAACCAAGAGACCCAGTACTTC CASSSGGNQETQYF
few TRBJ2-2 - TRBV6-5 TGTGCCAGCAAGGAACAGGGAGTTCCCACCGGGGAGCTGTTTTTT CASKEQGVPTGELFF
- TRBJ1-4 - TRBV29-1 TGCAGCGTTGGAAGGACACGGAATGAAAAACTGTTTTTT CSVGRTRNEKLFF
- TRBJ2-7 - TRBV4-1 TGCGCCAGCAGCTCTAATGCCATCGCATACGAGCAGTACTTC CASSSNAIAYEQYF
- TRBJ1-2 - TRBV7-6 TGTGCCAGCAGCGCGGACAGCACCTATGGCTACACCTTC CASSADSTYGYTF
once TRBJ2-7 - TRBV10-2 TGCGCCAGCAGTCCTGCCTACGAGCAGTACTTC CASSPAYEQYF
- TRBJ2-7 TRBD2 TRBV4-3 TGCGCCAGCAGCCGCGGACTAGCGGGCTCCTCCTACGAGCAGTACTTC CASSRGLAGSSYEQYF
- TRBJ1-2 TRBD1 TRBV6-5 TGTGCCAGCGGGGCCACAGGGGACCCTAACTATGGCTACACCTTC CASGATGDPNYGYTF
few TRBJ1-2 - TRBV10-3 TGTGCCATCACCCAGGACTGGTGGGACTATGGCTACACCTTC CAITQDWWDYGYTF
- TRBJ1-5 - TRBV30 TGTGCCTGGAGTTTTGGGGCGCCAAATCAGCCCCAGCATTTT CAWSFGAPNQPQHF
once TRBJ2-3 - TRBV7-2 TGTGCCAGCAGCTTAGGTTCGGGGTTCGGCACAGATACGCAGTATTTT CASSLGSGFGTDTQYF
- TRBJ2-3 TRBD2 TRBV4-2 TGTGCCAGCAGCCAAGGGAAACTAGCGGGAGGGCCGGGTACGCAGTATTTT CASSQGKLAGGPGTQYF
- TRBJ1-1 - TRBV19 TGTGCCAGTAGCAAACCGGGGGGGGGCGAAGCTTTCTTT CASSKPGGGEAFF
- TRBJ2-7 - TRBV7-9 TGTGCCAGCAGCTCGGTAGTCTACGAGCAGTACTTC CASSSVVYEQYF
- TRBJ2-7 - TRBV5-4 TGTGCCAGCAGCTTGGGCGGGAACTCTCGCTACGAGCAGTACTTC CASSLGGNSRYEQYF
- TRBJ1-4 - TRBV15 TGTGCCACCAGCAGAGAGGTCCAGGGCATTAATGAAAAACTGTTTTTT CATSREVQGINEKLFF
- TRBJ2-7 TRBD1 TRBV5-6 TGTGCCAGCAGCCGGGGACAGGCGCCCTCCTACGAGCAGTACTTC CASSRGQAPSYEQYF